Described below is a single T cell receptor (beta chain) sequence and its context. Antigen specificity is unknown. This record comes from a study of T-cell memory formation after mild COVID-19. Whole-study context: Largely donor-specific sequence clusters came from two donors. Study outcomes and limitations: Second-wave clones peaking on day 37 lacked confirmed SARS-CoV-2 specificity. The appearance of some responding clones in pre-infection memory suggested that cross-reactive memory joined.

This CDR3 has 21 amino acids. The V and J ends lost 2 bases and 0 bases, in that order; junction bases with no gene match: 12. Germline loops: CDR1 KGHDR, CDR2 SFDVKD. Using constant-segment primers, 5'RACE produced TCR alpha and TCR beta cDNA libraries carrying sample barcodes and UMIs. TCRdb analysed the 5' RACE reads with MiXCR anew, one entry per CDR3 protein. The table lists about 450,000 distinct CDR3 sequences, 20% to 25% of them singletons. The TCR comes from an adult woman who had mild COVID-19 (a few samples of this study predate the infection). Cell type and time point are not known. The specimen sequenced was PBMCs or a T cell subset sorted from them (not recorded which). The V call is TRBV24-1, the J call TRBJ2-2; 12 bases are shared with TRBD1. The CDR3 DNA reads TGTGCCACCAGTGATTCGAAGACAGACGGGACAGGGGGCGCGAACACCGGGGAGCTGTTTTTT. Translated: CATSDSKTDGTGGANTGELFF.